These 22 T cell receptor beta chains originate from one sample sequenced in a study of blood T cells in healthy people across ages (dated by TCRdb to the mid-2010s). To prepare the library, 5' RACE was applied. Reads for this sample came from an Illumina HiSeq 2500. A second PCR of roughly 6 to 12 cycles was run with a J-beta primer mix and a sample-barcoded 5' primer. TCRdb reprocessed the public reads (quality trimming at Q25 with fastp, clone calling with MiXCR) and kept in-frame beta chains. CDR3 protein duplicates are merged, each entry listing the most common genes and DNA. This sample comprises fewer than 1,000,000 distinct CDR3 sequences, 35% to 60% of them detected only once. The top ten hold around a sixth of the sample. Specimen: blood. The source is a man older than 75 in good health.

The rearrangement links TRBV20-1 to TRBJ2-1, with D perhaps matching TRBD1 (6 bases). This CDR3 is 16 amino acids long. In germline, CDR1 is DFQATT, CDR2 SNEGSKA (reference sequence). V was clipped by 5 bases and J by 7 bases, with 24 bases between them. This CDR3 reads CSALSTRTGTRNEQFF. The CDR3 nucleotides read TGCAGTGCTTTATCGACTCGAACAGGGACGCGGAATGAGCAGTTCTTC.

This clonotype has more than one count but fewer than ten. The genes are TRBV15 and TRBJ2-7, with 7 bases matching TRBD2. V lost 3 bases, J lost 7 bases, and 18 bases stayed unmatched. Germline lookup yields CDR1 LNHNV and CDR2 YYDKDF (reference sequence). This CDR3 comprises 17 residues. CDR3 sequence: CATSSSVGRVIGNEQYF. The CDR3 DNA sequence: TGTGCCACCAGCAGTAGCGTGGGGAGGGTTATCGGGAATGAGCAGTACTTC.

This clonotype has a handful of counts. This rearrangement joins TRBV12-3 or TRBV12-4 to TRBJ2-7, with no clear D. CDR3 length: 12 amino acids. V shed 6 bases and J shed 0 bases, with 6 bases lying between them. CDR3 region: CASSPASYEQYF. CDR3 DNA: TGTGCCAGCAGCCCCGCCTCCTACGAGCAGTACTTC.

In DNA, the CDR3 is TGTGCCAGCAGTTTCGCGCGGGGGGGCAGAAATGAGCAGTTCTTC. Its translation: CASSFARGGRNEQFF. The chain combines TRBV27 with TRBJ2-1; 9 bases match TRBD2. This CDR3 comprises 15 residues. The germline V gene encodes CDR1 MNHEY and CDR2 SMNVEV (reference sequence). V was clipped by 3 bases and J by 7 bases; unmatched bases: 7.

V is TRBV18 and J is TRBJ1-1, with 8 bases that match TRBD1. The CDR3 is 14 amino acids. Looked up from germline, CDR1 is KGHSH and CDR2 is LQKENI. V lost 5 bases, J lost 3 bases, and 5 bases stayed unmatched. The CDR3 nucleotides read TGTGCCAGCTCATCTCAGGGACAGGACACTGAAGCTTTCTTT. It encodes CASSSQGQDTEAFF. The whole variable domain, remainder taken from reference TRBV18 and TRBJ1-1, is NAGVMQNPRHLVRRRGQEARLRCSPMKGHSHVYWYRQLPEEGLKFMVYLQKENIIDESGMPKERFSAEFPKEGPSILRIQQVVRGDSAAYFCASSSQGQDTEAFFGQGTRLTVV.

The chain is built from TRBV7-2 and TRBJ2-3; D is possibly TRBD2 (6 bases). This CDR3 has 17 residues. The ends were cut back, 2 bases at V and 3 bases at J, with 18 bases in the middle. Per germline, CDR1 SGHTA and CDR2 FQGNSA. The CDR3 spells CASSLSGRTIATDTQYF. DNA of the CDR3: TGTGCCAGCAGCTTAAGTGGGCGGACTATAGCTACAGATACGCAGTATTTT.

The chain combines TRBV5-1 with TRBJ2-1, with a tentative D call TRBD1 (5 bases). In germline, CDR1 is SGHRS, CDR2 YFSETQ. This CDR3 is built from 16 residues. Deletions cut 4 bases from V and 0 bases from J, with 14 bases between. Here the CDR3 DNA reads TGCGCCAGCAGCCGCCAGCTAGACAGCTCCTACAATGAGCAGTTCTTC. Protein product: CASSRQLDSSYNEQFF. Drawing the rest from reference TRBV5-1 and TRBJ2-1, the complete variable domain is KAGVTQTPRYLIKTRGQQVTLSCSPISGHRSVSWYQQTPGQGLQFLFEYFSETQRNKGNFPGRFSGRQFSNSRSEMNVSTLELGDSALYLCASSRQLDSSYNEQFFGPGTRLTVL.

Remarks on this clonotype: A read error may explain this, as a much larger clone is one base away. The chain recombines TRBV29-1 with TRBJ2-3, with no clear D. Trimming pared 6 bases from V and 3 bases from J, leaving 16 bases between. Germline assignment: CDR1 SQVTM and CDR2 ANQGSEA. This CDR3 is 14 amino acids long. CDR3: CSVTEQKITDTQYF. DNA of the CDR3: TGCAGCGTGACGGAACAGAAAATAACAGATACGCAGTATTTT.

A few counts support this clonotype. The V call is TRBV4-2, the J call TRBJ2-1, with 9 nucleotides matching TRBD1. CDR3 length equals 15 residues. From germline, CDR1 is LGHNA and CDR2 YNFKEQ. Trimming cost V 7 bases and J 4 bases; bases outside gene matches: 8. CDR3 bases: TGTGCCAGCACCGTCGACAGGGGGGCATACAATGAGCAGTTCTTC. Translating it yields CASTVDRGAYNEQFF.

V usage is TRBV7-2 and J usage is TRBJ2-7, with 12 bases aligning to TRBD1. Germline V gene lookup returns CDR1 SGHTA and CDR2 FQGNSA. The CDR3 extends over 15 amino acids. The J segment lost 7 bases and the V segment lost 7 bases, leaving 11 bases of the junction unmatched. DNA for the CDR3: TGTGCCAGCAAAGCGGGACAGGGGGCTCGCAATGAGCAGTACTTC. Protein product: CASKAGQGARNEQYF.

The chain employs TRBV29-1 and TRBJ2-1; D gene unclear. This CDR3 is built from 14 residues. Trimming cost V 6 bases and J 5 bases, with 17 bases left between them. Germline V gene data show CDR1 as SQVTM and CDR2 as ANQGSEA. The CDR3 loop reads CSVPSSTPDNEQFF. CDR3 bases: TGCAGCGTCCCCAGCAGCACTCCGGACAATGAGCAGTTCTTC.

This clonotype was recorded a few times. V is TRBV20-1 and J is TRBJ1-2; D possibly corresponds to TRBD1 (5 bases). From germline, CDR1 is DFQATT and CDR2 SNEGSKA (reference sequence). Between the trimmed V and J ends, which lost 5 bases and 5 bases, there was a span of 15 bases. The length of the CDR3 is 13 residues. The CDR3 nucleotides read TGCAGTGCTGGGCCAGCGGGGCAGTATGGCTACACCTTC. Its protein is CSAGPAGQYGYTF.

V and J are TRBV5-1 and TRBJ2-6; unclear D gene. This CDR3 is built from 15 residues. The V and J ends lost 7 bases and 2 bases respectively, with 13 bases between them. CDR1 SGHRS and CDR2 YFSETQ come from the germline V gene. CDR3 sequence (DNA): TGCGCCAGCGCCCCGGAAGGCACTGGGGCCAACGTCCTGACTTTC. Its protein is CASAPEGTGANVLTF.

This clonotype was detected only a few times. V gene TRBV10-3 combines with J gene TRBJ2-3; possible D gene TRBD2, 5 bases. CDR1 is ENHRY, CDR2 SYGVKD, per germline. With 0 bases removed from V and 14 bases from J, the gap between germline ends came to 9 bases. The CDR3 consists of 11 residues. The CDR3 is CAISESGGPYF. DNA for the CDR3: TGTGCCATCAGTGAGTCAGGAGGCCCGTATTTT.

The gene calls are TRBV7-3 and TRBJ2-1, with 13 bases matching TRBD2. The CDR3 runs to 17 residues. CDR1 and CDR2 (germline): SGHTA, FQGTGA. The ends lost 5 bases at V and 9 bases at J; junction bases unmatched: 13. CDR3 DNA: TGTGCCAGCAGCCTTACTAGCGGGAGGGGCGGAGGGGGTGAGCAGTTCTTC. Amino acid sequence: CASSLTSGRGGGGEQFF.

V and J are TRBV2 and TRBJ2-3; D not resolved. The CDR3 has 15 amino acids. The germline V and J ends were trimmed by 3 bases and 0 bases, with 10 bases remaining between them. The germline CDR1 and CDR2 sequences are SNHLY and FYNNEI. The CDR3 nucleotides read TGTGCCAGCAGTGATGGTAGCAGAAGCACAGATACGCAGTATTTT. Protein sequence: CASSDGSRSTDTQYF.

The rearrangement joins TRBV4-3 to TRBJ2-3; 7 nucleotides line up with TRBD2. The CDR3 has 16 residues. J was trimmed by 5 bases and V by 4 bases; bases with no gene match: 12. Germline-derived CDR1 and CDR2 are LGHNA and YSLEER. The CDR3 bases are TGCGCCAGCAGCCGCGAAGCGGGATCGGTAGGAGATACGCAGTATTTT. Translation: CASSREAGSVGDTQYF.

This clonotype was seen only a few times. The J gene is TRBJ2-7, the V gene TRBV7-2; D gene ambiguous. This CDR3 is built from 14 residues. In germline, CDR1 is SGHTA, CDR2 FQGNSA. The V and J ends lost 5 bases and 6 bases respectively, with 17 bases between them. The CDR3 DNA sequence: TGTGCCAGCAGCCCCCCCCCGGTCGGGCGCGAGCAGTACTTC. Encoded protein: CASSPPPVGREQYF. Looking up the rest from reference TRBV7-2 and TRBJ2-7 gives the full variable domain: GAGVSQSPSNKVTEKGKDVELRCDPISGHTALYWYRQSLGQGLEFLIYFQGNSAPDKSGLPSDRFSAERTGGSVSTLTIQRTQQEDSAVYLCASSPPPVGREQYFGPGTRLTVT.

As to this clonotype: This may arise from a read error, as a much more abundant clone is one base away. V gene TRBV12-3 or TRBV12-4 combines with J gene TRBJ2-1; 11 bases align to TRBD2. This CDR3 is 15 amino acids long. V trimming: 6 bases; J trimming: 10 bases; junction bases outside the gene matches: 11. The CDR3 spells CASRAGTSGFYEQFF. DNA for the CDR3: TGTGCCAGCAGAGCCGGGACTAGCGGCTTCTACGAGCAGTTCTTC.

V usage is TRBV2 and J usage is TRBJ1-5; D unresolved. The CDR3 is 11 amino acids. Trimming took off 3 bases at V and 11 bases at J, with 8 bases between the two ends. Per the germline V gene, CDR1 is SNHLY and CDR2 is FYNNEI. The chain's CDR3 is CASSDLGTQHF. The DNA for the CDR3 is TGTGCCAGCAGTGATTTGGGCACCCAGCATTTT.

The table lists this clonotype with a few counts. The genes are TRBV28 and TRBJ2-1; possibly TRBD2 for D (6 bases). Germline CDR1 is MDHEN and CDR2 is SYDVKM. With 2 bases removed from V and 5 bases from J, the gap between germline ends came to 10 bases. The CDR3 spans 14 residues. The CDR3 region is CASSLRTTNNEQFF. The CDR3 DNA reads TGTGCCAGCAGTTTAAGGACTACTAACAATGAGCAGTTCTTC.

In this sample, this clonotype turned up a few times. The CDR3 loop is CASNRGGNTEAFF. The DNA for the CDR3 is TGTGCCAGCAACCGGGGGGGGAACACTGAAGCTTTCTTT. V is TRBV6-1 and J is TRBJ1-1; D might be TRBD1 (5 bases). This CDR3 region has 13 residues. Germline-derived CDR1 and CDR2 are MNHNS and SASEGT. V lost 7 bases and J 1 base, leaving 10 bases between the germline ends.